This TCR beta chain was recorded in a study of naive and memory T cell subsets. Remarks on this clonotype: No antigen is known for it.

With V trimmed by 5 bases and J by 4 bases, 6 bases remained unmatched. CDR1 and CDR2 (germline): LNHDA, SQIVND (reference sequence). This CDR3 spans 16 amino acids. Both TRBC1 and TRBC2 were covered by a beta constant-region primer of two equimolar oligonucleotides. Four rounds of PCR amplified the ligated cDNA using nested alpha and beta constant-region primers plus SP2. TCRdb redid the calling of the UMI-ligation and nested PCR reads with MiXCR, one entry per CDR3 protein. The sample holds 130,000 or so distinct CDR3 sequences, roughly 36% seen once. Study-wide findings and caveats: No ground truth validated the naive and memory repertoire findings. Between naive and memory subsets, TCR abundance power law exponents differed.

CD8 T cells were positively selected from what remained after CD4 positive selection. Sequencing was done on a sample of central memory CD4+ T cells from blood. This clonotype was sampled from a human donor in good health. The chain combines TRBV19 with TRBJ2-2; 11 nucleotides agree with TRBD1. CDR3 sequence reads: CASSAGQGAGTGELFF. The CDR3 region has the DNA TGTGCCAGTAGTGCAGGACAGGGGGCCGGCACCGGGGAGCTGTTTTTT.